The source of this TCR beta chain is a study of patients and donors after allogeneic stem cell transplantation. This clonotype has just a few counts. Trimming removed 2 bases from V and 1 base from J, with 9 bases in between. The CDR3 loop spans 15 amino acids. MiXCR was run by TCRdb on the RT-PCR reads, yielding one entry per CDR3 protein. The repertoire has 390,000 or so distinct CDR3 sequences, roughly 16% of them found once; the top ten carry 7.2%. This chain connects TRBV12-3 or TRBV12-4 to TRBJ1-5, with D possibly matching TRBD1 (6 bases). The specimen sequenced was blood, either unsorted or a sorted T cell fraction (not recorded which). The sequence came from a human donor who was either an allogeneic HSCT recipient or a stem cell or donor lymphocyte infusion donor (not recorded which). It is not recorded whose cells these are; they may come from a transplant donor. The CDR3 loop is CASSLNRASNQPQHF. Here the CDR3 DNA reads TGTGCCAGCAGTTTAAACAGGGCGAGCAATCAGCCCCAGCATTTT.